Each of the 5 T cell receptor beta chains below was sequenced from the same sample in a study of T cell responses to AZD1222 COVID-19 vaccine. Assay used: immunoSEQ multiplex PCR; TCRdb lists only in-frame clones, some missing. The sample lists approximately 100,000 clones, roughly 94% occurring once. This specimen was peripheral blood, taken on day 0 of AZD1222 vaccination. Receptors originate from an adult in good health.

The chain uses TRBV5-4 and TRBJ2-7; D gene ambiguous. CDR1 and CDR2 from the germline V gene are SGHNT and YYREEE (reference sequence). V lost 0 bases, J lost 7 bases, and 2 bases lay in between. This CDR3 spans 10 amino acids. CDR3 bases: TGTGCCAGCAGCTTGGTTGAGCAGTACTTC. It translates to CASSLVEQYF. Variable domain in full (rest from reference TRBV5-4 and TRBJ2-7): ETGVTQSPTHLIKTRGQQVTLRCSSQSGHNTVSWYQQALGQGPQFIFQYYREEENGRGNFPPRFSGLQFPNYSSELNVNALELDDSALYLCASSLVEQYFGPGTRLTVT.

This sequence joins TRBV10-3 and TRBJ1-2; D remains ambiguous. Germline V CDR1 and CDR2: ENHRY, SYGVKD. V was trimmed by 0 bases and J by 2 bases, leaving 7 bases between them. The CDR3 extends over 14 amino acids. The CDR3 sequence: CAISESIRNYGYTF. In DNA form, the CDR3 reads TGTGCCATCAGTGAGTCTATCAGAAACTATGGCTACACCTTC.

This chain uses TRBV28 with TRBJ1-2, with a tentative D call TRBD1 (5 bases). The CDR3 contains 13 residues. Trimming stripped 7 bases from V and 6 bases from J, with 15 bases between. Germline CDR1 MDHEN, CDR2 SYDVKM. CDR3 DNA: TGTGCCAGCAACAACGGGACTTTCCATGGCTACACCTTC. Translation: CASNNGTFHGYTF.

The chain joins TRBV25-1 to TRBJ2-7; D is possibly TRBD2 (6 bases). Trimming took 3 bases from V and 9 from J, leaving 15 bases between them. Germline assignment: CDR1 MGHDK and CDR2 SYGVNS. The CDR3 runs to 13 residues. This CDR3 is CASSDSFLGGQYF. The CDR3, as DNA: TGTGCCAGCAGTGATTCTTTTCTGGGAGGGCAGTACTTC.

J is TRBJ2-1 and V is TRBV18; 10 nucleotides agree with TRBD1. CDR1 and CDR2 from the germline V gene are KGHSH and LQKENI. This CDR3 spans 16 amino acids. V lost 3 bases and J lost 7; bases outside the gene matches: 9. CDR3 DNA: TGTGCCAGCTCACCGCCGACAGGGGGCGGGTGGAATGAGCAGTTCTTC. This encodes CASSPPTGGGWNEQFF.